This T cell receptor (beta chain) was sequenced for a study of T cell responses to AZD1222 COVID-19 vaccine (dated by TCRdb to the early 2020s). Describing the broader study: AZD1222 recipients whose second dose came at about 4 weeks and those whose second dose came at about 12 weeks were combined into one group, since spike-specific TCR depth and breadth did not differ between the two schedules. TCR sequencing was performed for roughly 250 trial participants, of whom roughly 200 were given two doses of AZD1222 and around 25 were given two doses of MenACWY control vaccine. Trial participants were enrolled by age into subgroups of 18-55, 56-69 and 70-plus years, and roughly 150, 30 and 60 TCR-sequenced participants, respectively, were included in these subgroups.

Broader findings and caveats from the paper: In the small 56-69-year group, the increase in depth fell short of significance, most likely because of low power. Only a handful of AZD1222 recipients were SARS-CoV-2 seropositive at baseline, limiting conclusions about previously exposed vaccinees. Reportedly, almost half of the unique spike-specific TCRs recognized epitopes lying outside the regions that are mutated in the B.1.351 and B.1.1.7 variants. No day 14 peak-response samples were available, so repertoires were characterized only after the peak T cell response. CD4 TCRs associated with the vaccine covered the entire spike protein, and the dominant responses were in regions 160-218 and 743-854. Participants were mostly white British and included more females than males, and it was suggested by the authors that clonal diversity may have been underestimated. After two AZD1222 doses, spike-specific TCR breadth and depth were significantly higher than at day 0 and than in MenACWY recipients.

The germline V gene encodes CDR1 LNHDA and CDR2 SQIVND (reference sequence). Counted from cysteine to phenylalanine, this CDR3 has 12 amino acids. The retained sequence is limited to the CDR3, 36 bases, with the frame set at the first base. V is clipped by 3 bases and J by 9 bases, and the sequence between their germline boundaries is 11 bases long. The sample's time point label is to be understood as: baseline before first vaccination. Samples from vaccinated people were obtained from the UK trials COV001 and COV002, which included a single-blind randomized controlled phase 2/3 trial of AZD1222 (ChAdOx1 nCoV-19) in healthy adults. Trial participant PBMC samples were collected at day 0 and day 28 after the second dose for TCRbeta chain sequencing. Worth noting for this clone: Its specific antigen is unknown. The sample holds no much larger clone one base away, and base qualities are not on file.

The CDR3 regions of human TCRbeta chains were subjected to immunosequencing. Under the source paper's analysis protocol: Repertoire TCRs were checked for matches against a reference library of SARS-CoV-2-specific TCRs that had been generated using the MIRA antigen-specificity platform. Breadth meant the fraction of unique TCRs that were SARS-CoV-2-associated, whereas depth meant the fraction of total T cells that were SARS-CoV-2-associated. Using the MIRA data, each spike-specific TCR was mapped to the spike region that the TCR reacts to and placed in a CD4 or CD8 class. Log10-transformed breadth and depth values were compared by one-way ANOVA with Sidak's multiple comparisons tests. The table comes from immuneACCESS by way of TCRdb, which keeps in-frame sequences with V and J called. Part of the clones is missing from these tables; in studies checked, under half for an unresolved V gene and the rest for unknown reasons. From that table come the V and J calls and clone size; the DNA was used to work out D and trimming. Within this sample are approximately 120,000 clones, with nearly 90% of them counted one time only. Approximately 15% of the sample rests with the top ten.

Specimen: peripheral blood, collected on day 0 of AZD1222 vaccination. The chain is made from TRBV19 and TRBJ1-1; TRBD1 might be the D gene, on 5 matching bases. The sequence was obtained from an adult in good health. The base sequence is TGTGCCAGTAGTATCCCACAGGAACAAGCTTTCTTT. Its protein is CASSIPQEQAFF.